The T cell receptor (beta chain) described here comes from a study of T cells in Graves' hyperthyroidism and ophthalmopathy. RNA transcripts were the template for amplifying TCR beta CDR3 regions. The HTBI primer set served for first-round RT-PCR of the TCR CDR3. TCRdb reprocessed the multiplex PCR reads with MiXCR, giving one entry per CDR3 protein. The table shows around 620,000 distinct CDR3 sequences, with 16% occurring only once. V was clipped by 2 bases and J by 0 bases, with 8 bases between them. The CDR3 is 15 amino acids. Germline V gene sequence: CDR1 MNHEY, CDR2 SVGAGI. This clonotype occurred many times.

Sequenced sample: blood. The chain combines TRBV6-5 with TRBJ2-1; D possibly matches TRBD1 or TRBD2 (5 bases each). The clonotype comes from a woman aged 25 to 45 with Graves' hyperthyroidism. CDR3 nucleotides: TGTGCCAGCAGTTACGAGGGGATCTCCTACAATGAGCAGTTCTTC. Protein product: CASSYEGISYNEQFF.